This paragraph reports one T cell receptor (beta chain). Other DNA sequences within the sample encode an identical CDR3. This record belongs to a study of blood T cell repertoires in COVID-19. Within 2 weeks of study entry, exposed participants had contacted a PCR-confirmed or clinician-diagnosed COVID-19 case. Trimming took 0 bases from V and 2 from J; bases not matched to a gene: 1. The CDR3 consists of 14 residues. Germline CDR1 and CDR2: SGHRS and YFSETQ. Sequencing used immunoSEQ multiplex PCR; TCRdb keeps in-frame clones, though not all of them. The sample contains approximately 220,000 clones, approximately 83% of which appear only once.

The V call is TRBV5-1, the J call TRBJ1-1, with TRBD1 matching 7 bases. Sequencing was carried out using PBMCs or T cells enriched from blood (not recorded which). The clonotype comes from a woman aged 45-60 years who had been exposed to COVID-19. Written as DNA, the CDR3 is TGCGCCAGCAGCTTGGGGACAGGAAACACTGAAGCTTTCTTT. The encoded protein is CASSLGTGNTEAFF.